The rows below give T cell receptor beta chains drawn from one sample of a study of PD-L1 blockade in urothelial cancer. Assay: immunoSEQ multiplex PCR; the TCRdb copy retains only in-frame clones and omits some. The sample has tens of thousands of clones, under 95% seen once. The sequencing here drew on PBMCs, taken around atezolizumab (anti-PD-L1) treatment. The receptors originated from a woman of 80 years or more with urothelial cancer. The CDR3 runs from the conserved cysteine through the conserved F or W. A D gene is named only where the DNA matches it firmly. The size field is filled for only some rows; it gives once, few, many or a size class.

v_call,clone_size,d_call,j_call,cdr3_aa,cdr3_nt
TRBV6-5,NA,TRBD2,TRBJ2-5,CASSYSGGRSQETQYF,TGTGCCAGCAGTTACTCGGGCGGGAGATCCCAAGAGACCCAGTACTTC
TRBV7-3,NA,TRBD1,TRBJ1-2,CASSRGTGSGGYTF,TGTGCCAGCAGCCGCGGGACAGGGTCGGGTGGCTACACCTTC
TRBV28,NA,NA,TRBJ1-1,CASSFTQMNTEAFF,TGTGCCAGCAGTTTTACTCAAATGAACACTGAAGCTTTCTTT
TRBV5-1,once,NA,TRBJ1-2,CASSLEHANYGYTF,TGCGCCAGCAGCTTGGAACACGCTAACTATGGCTACACCTTC
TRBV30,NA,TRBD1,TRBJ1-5,CAWSDGTGGFEPQHF,TGTGCCTGGAGCGACGGGACAGGGGGCTTTGAGCCCCAGCATTTT
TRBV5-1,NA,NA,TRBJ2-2,CASSGRGQSNTGELFF,TGCGCCAGCAGCGGGCGGGGACAGTCGAACACCGGGGAGCTGTTTTTT
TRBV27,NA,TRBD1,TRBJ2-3,CASSPTSNEDRSDTQYF,TGTGCCAGCAGTCCTACCTCAAACGAGGACAGGTCAGATACGCAGTATTTT
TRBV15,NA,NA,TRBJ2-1,CATSREMRGNNEQFF,TGTGCCACCAGCAGAGAAATGCGGGGAAACAATGAGCAGTTCTTC
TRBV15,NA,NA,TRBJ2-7,CATSREQESSYEQYF,TGTGCCACCAGCAGAGAACAGGAGAGCTCCTACGAGCAGTACTTC
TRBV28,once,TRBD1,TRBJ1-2,CASSKLGQVGAYGYTF,TGTGCCAGCAGCAAACTTGGACAGGTGGGAGCCTATGGCTACACCTTC
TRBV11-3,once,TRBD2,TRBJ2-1,CASSSSGPGLGIHNEQFF,TGTGCCAGCAGCTCAAGTGGACCGGGACTAGGGATTCACAATGAGCAGTTCTTC
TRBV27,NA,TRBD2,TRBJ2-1,CASSLRLAGGTLNSYNEQFF,TGTGCCAGCAGTTTAAGACTAGCGGGAGGCACACTAAATTCTTACAATGAGCAGTTCTTC
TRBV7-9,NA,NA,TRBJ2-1,CASSPRSGSYNEQFF,TGTGCCAGCAGCCCCCGATCGGGCTCCTACAATGAGCAGTTCTTC
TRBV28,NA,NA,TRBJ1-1,CASSPASGGRTEAFF,TGTGCCAGCAGCCCGGCATCGGGGGGGCGGACTGAAGCTTTCTTT
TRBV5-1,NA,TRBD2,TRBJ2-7,CASSAGGSVSYEQYF,TGCGCCAGCAGCGCGGGAGGTAGCGTTTCCTACGAGCAGTACTTC
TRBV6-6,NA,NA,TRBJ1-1,CASSQQGGTEAFF,TGTGCCAGCAGCCAACAGGGCGGAACTGAAGCTTTCTTT
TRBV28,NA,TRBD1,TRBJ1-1,CASSWGQERMGEAFF,TGTGCCAGCAGTTGGGGACAGGAAAGGATGGGGGAAGCTTTCTTT
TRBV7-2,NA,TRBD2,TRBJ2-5,CASNPRGGLETQYF,TGTGCCAGCAACCCACGGGGGGGTTTGGAGACCCAGTACTTC
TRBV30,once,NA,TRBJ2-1,CAWSRGPQRENHNEQFF,TGTGCCTGGAGTAGGGGGCCCCAGCGGGAGAATCACAATGAGCAGTTCTTC
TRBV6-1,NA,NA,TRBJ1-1,CASSDSLPEAFF,TGTGCCAGCAGTGATTCTCTCCCTGAAGCTTTCTTT
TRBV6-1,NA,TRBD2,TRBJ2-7,CASSRLPGLGYEQYF,TGTGCCAGCAGTCGACTCCCGGGACTAGGCTACGAGCAGTACTTC
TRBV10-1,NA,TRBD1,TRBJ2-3,CASRQGDTQYF,TGCGCCAGTCGACAGGGAGATACGCAGTATTTT
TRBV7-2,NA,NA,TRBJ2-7,CASSPALASREQYF,TGTGCCAGCAGCCCAGCGCTAGCGAGCCGCGAGCAGTACTTC
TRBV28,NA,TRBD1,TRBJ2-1,CASSSPPGQGFF,TGTGCCAGCAGTTCCCCCCCGGGACAGGGGTTCTTC
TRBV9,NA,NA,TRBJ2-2,CASSVGPGELFF,TGTGCCAGCAGCGTAGGGCCCGGGGAGCTGTTTTTT
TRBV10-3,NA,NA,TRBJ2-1,CAIRPREHPYNEQFF,TGTGCCATCAGACCTCGGGAACATCCCTACAATGAGCAGTTCTTC
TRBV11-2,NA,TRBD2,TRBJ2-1,CASSQTSGRLAEQFF,TGTGCCAGCAGTCAGACTAGCGGGAGGTTAGCTGAGCAGTTCTTC
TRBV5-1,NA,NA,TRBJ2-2,CASSLSAQANTGELFF,TGCGCCAGCAGCTTGTCTGCGCAGGCGAACACCGGGGAGCTGTTTTTT